This entry is about one TCR beta chain. This CDR3 comprises 16 residues. The junction had 7 bases not matched to a gene; V was cut back by 3 bases and J by 1 base. Germline CDR1 SGHVS, CDR2 FQNEAQ. Original analysis: It was from reference gene primer amplification that nucleated cell counts were estimated. Here immunoSEQ multiplex PCR was the method, and the copy in TCRdb shows in-frame clones only, minus some. Clonal size and the V and J genes are those of that table, whereas D and trimming came from the DNA. The sample yields some 170,000 clones, approximately 85% seen once. The sample is drawn from a study of blood T cell repertoires in COVID-19. Study-wide background: The cDNA or gDNA used as material had been derived from T cells, B-cell-depleted T cells, or PBMCs.

The clonotype was recovered from a woman aged 55-69 years with acute or convalescent COVID-19. What was sequenced was peripheral blood. V is TRBV7-8 and J is TRBJ1-1; 8 nucleotides agree with TRBD1. The CDR3 here is CASSLGRGLGNTEAFF. CDR3 coding DNA: TGTGCCAGCAGCTTGGGCAGGGGGCTAGGGAACACTGAAGCTTTCTTT.